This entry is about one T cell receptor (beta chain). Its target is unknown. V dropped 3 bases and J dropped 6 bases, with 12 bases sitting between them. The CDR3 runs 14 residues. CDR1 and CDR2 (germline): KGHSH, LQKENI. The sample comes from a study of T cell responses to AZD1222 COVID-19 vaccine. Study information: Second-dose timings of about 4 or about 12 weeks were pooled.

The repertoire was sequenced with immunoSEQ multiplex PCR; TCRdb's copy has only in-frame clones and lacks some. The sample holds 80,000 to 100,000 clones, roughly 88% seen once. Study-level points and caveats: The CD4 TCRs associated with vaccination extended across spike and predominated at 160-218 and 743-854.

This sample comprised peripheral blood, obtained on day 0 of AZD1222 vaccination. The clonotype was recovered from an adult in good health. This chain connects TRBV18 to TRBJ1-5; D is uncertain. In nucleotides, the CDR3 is TGTGCCAGCTCACCGTTTGGGCGTAGTCAGCCCCAGCATTTT. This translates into CASSPFGRSQPQHF.